The clone carrying this T cell receptor (beta chain) appeared a single time. This record comes from a study of OX40 agonist ivuxolimab in advanced cancers. Assay used: immunoSEQ multiplex PCR; TCRdb lists only in-frame clones, some missing. The sample contains under 95,000 clones, roughly 86% of which appear only once. The source is an adult with an advanced solid tumor such as melanoma, head and neck, liver or kidney cancer. Sequencing was performed on CD4+ or CD8+ T cells sorted from blood, taken in a trial of the OX40 agonist ivuxolimab.

DNA of the CDR3: TGTGCCAGCAGCTCCCGGGGGCTCTCTGGAAACACCATATATTTT. This sequence encodes CASSSRGLSGNTIYF. V usage is TRBV13 and J usage is TRBJ1-3; D is possibly TRBD1 (6 bases). Germline V lookup: CDR1 PRHDT, CDR2 FYEKMQ (reference sequence). This CDR3 is built from 15 residues. V was trimmed by 4 bases and J by 0 bases, leaving 10 bases between them.